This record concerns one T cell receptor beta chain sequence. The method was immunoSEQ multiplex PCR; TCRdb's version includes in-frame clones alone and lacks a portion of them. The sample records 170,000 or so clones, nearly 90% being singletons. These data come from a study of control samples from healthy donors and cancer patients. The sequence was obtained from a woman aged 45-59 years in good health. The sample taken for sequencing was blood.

Here the CDR3 reads CAWTPGNTEAFF. CDR3 DNA: TGTGCCTGGACTCCCGGGAACACTGAAGCTTTCTTT. The gene calls are TRBV30 and TRBJ1-1; the D is unclear. CDR1 and CDR2 (germline): GTSNPN, SVGIG (reference sequence). This CDR3 is 12 amino acids long. V was shortened by 4 bases and J by 1 base, with 7 bases between the two germline ends.